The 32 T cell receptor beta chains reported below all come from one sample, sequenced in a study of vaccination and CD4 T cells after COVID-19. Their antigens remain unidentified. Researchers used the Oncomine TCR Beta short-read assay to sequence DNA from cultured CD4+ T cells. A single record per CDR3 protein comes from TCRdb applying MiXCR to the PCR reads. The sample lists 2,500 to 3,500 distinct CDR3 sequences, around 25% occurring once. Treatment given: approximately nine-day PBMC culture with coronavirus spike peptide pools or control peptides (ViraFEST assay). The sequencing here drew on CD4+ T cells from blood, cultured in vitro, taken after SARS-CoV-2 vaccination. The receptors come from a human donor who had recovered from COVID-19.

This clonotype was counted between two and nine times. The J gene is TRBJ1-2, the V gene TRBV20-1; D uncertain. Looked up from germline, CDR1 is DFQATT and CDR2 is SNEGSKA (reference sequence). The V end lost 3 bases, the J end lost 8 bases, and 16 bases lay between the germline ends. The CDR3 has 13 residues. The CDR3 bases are TGCAGTGCTAGGACGTCTATTGGTTTGGGCTACACCTTC. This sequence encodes CSARTSIGLGYTF.

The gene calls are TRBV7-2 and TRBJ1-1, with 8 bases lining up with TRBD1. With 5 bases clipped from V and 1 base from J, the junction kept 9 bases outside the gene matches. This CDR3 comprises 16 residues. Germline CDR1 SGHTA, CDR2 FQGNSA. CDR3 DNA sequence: TGTGCCAGCAGCCACCGACAGGGGTCGACGAACACTGAAGCTTTCTTT. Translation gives CASSHRQGSTNTEAFF.

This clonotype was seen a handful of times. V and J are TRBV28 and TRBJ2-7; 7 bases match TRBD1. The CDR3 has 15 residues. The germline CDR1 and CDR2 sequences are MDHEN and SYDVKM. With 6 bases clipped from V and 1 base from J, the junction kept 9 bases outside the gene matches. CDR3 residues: CASSATGATSYEQYF. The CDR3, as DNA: TGTGCCAGCAGCGCAACAGGGGCAACTTCCTACGAGCAGTACTTC.

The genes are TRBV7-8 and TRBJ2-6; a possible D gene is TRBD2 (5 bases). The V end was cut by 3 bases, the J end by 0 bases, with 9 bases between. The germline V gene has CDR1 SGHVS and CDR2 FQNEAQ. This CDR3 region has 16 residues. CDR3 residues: CASSLRVLSGANVLTF. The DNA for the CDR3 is TGTGCCAGCAGCTTGAGGGTCCTCTCTGGGGCCAACGTCCTGACTTTC.

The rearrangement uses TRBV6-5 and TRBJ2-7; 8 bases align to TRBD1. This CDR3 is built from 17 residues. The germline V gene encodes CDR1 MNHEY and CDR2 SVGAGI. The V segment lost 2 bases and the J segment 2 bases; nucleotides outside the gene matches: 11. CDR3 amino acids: CASSYPDRQGRAYEQYF. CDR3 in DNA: TGTGCCAGCAGTTACCCGGACAGACAGGGGCGGGCCTACGAGCAGTACTTC.

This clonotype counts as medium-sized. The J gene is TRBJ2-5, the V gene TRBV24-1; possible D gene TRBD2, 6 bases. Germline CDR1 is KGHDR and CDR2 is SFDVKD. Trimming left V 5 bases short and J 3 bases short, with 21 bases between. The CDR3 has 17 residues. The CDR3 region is CATSGNVGGELEETQYF. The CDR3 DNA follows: TGTGCCACCAGTGGAAATGTGGGCGGGGAACTCGAAGAGACCCAGTACTTC.

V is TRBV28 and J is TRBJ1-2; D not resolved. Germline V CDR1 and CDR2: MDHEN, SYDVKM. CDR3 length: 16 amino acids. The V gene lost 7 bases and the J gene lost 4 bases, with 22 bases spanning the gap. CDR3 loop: CASTSQAGTFPYGYTF. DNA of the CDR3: TGTGCCAGCACCAGCCAAGCAGGTACTTTTCCCTATGGCTACACCTTC.

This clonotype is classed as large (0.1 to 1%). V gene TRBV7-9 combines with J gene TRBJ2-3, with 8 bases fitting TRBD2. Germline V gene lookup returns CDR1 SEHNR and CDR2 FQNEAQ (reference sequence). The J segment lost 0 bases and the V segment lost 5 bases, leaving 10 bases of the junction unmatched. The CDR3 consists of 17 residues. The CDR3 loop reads CASSPPRGGISTDTQYF. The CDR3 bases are TGTGCCAGCAGCCCGCCTCGCGGGGGGATTAGCACAGATACGCAGTATTTT.

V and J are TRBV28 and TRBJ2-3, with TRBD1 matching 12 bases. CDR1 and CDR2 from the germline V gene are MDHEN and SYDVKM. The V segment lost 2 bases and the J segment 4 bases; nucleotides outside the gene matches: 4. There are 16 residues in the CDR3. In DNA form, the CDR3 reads TGTGCCAGCAGTTTAGGCGGGACAGGGGGCGCAGATACGCAGTATTTT. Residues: CASSLGGTGGADTQYF.

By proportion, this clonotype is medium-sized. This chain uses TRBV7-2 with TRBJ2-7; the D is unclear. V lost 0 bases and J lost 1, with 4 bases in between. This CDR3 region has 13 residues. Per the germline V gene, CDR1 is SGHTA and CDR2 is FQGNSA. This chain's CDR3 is CASSLALSYEQYF. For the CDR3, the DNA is TGTGCCAGCAGCTTAGCATTATCCTACGAGCAGTACTTC.

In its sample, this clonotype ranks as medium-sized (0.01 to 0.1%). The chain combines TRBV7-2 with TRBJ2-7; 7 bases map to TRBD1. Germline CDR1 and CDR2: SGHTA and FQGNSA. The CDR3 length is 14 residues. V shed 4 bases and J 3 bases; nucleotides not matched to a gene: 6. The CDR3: CASSSSTGSYEQYF. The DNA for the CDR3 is TGTGCCAGCAGCTCCTCGACAGGGAGCTACGAGCAGTACTTC.

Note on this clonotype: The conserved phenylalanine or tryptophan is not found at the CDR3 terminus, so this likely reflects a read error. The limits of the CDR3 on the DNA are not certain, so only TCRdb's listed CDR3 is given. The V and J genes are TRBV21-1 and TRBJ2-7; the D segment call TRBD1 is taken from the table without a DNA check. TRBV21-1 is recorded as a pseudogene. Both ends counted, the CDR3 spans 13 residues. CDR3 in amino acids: CASSNGGFRTAGL.

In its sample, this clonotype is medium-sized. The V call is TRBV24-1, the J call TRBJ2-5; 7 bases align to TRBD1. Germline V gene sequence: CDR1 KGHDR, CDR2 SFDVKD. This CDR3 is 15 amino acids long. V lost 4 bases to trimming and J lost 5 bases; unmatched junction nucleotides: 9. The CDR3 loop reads CATSDSTGAVETQYF. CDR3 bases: TGTGCCACCAGTGACTCAACAGGGGCAGTGGAGACCCAGTACTTC.

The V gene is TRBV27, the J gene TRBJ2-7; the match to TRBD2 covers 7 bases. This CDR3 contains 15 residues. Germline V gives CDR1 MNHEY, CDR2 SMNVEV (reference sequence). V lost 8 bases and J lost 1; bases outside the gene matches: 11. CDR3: CASSLTWGGSYEQYF. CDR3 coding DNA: TGTGCCAGCTCCCTTACCTGGGGAGGGTCCTACGAGCAGTACTTC.

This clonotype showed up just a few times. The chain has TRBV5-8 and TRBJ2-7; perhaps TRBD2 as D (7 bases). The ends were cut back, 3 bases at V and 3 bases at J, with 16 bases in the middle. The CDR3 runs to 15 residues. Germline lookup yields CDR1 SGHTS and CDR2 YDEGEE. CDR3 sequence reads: CASSYRGAALYEQYF. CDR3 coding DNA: TGTGCCAGCAGCTATCGGGGGGCGGCCCTCTACGAGCAGTACTTC.

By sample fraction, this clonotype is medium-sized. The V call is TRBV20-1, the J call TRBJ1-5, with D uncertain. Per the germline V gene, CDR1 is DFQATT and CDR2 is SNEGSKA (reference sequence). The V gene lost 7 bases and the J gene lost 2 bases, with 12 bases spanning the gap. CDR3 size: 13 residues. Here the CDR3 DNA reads TGCAGTGTACCCTTAGATGGCAATCAGCCCCAGCATTTT. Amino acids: CSVPLDGNQPQHF.

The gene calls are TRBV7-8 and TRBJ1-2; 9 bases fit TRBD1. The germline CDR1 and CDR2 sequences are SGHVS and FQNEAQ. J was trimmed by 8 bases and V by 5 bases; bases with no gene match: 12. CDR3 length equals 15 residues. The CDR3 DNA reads TGTGCCAGCAGCCTCCTACTACAGGGGGCGGGGGGCTACACCTTC. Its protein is CASSLLLQGAGGYTF.

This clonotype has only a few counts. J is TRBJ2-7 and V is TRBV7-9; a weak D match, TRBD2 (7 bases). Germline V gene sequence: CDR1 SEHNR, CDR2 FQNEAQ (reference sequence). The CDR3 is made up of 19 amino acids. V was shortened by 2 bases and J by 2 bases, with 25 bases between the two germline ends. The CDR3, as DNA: TGTGCCAGCAGCTTATTACGGGGGGCGCCCGGACGAGCGACCTACGAGCAGTACTTC. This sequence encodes CASSLLRGAPGRATYEQYF.

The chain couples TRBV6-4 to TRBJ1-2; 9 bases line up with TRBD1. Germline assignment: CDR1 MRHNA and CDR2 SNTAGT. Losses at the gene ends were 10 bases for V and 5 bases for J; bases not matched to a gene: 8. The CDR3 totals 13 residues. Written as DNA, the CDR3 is TGTGCCATCCCGGGACAGGGTCTGTATGGCTACACCTTC. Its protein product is CAIPGQGLYGYTF.

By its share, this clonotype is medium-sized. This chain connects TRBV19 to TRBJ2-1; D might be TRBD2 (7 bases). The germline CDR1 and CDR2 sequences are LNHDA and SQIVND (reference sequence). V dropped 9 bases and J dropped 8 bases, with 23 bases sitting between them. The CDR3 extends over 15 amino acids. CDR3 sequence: CASGKRGGAPDEQFF. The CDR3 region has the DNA TGTGCCAGCGGTAAGCGTGGGGGGGCCCCCGATGAGCAGTTCTTC. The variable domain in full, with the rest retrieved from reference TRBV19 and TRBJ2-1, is DGGITQSPKYLFRKEGQNVTLSCEQNLNHDAMYWYRQDPGQGLRLIYYSQIVNDFQKGDIAEGYSVSREKKESFPLTVTSAQKNPTAFYLCASGKRGGAPDEQFFGPGTRLTVL.

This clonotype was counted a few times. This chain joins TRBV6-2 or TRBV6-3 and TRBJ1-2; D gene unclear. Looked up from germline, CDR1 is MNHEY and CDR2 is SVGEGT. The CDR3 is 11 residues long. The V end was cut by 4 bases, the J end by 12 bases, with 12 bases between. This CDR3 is CASSSVWEDTF. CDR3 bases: TGTGCCAGCAGTTCAGTCTGGGAGGACACCTTC.

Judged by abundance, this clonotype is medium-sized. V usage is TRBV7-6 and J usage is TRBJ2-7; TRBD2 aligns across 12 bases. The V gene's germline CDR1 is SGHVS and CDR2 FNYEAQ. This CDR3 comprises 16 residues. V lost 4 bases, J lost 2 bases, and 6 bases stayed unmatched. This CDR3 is CASSSRLAGDPYEQYF. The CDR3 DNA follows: TGTGCCAGCAGCTCCCGACTAGCGGGGGATCCCTACGAGCAGTACTTC.

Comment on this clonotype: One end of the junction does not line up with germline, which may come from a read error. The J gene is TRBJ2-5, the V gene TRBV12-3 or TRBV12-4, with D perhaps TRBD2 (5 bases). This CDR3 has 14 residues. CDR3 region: CASSLARPQETQYF. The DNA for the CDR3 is TGTGCCAGTAGTTTAGCGCGACCTCAAGAGACCCAGTACTTC.

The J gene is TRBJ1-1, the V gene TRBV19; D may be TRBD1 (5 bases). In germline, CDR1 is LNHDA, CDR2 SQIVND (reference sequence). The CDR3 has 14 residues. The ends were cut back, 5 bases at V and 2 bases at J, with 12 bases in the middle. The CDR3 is CASSLGTANTEAFF. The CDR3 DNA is TGTGCCAGTAGTCTAGGGACGGCTAACACTGAAGCTTTCTTT.

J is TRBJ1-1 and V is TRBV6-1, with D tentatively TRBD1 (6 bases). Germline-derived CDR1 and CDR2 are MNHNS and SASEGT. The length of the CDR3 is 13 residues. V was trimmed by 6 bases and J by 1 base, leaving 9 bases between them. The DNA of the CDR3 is TGTGCCAGCAGACAGGGACAGAACACTGAAGCTTTCTTT. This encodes CASRQGQNTEAFF.

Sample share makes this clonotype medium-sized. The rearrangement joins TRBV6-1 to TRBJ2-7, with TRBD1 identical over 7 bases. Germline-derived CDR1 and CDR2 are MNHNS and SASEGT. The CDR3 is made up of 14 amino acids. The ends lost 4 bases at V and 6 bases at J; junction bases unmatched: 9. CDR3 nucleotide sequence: TGTGCCAGCAGTGCCAGACAGGGTCGAGGCGAGCAGTACTTC. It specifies CASSARQGRGEQYF.

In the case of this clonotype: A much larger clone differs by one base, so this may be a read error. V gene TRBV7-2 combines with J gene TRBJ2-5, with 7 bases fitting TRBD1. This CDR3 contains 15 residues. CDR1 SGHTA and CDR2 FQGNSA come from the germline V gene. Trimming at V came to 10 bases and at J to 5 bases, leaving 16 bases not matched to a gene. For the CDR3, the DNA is TGTGCCACCAGTGACTCAACAGGGGCAATGGAGACCCAGTACTTC. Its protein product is CATSDSTGAMETQYF.

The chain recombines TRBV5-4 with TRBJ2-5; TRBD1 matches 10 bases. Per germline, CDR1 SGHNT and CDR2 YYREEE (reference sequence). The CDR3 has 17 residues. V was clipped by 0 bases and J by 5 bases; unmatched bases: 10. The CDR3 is CASSLGQGARMGETQYF. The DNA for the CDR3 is TGTGCCAGCAGCTTGGGACAGGGGGCGAGGATGGGCGAGACCCAGTACTTC.

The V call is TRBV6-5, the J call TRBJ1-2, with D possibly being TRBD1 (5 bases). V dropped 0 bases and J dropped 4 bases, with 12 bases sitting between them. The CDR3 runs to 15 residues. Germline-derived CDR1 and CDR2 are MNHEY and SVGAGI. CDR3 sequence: CASSYSSSGAYGYTF. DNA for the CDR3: TGTGCCAGCAGTTACTCGAGTTCCGGGGCCTATGGCTACACCTTC.

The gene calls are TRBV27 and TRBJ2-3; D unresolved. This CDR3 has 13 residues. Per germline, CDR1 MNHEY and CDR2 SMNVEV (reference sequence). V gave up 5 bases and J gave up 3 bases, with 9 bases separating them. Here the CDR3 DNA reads TGTGCCAGCAGTCCCCTGGGGACAGATACGCAGTATTTT. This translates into CASSPLGTDTQYF.

CDR3 bases: TGTGCCAGTTTTGACAGGGGAGCCAATCAGCCCCAGCATTTT. Amino acid sequence: CASFDRGANQPQHF. V is TRBV19 and J is TRBJ1-5; TRBD1 matches at 8 bases. With V trimmed by 8 bases and J by 3 bases, 6 bases remained unmatched. Germline V gene lookup returns CDR1 LNHDA and CDR2 SQIVND (reference sequence). CDR3 size: 14 residues.

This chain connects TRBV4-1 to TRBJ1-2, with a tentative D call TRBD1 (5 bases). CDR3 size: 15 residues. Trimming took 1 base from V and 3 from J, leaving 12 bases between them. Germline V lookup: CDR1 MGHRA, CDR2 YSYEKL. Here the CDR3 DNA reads TGCGCCAGCAGCCAAGGCCAGGGCCGGGACTATGGCTACACCTTC. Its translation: CASSQGQGRDYGYTF.